These 20 T cell receptor beta chains share one sample of origin, sequenced in a study of blood T cell repertoires in COVID-19 (dated by TCRdb to between 2020 and 2021). The method was the immunoSEQ multiplex PCR assay. As stored in TCRdb, this immuneACCESS dataset retains in-frame rearrangements with V and J assigned. A fraction of the clones does not appear; measured against another copy, unresolved V genes explain less than half of the discrepancy, and the remainder lacks a known reason. This sample is represented by hundreds of thousands of clones; roughly nine tenths of them were singletons. 0.7% to 0.85% of the sample belongs to the ten largest clones. Input material: peripheral blood. Every receptor here comes from a man aged 55 to 70 with COVID-19, enrolled during active disease.

V and J are TRBV18 and TRBJ2-2; D may be TRBD1 (6 bases). Germline assignment: CDR1 KGHSH and CDR2 LQKENI. V was clipped by 2 bases and J by 5 bases, with 9 bases between them. The CDR3 contains 14 residues. CDR3 DNA sequence: TGTGCCAGCTCACCAAGACAGGAGACCGGGGAGCTGTTTTTT. It codes for CASSPRQETGELFF.

This chain links TRBV3-1 (or the pseudogene TRBV3-2) with TRBJ2-4; 8 bases align to TRBD2. V dropped 5 bases and J dropped 5; count of bases not matched to a gene: 11. Germline CDR1 reads LGHDT; CDR2 reads YNNKEL (reference sequence). CDR3 size: 16 residues. The CDR3 DNA is TGTGCCAGCAGCGCCGGGGTGGCGGGAGGACAAAACATTCAGTACTTC. Translated: CASSAGVAGGQNIQYF.

The chain has TRBV6-2 or TRBV6-3 and TRBJ1-5; TRBD1 is a possible D gene (5 bases). Looked up from germline, CDR1 is MNHEY and CDR2 is SVGEGT. This CDR3 has 16 amino acids. V dropped 2 bases and J dropped 3 bases, with 14 bases sitting between them. The CDR3 bases are TGTGCCAGCAGTTACATGCCGAACAGGTTCAATCAGCCCCAGCATTTT. It encodes CASSYMPNRFNQPQHF.

The J gene is TRBJ2-4, the V gene TRBV6-2 or TRBV6-3; a weak D match, TRBD2 (5 bases). Per the germline V gene, CDR1 is MNHEY and CDR2 is SVGEGT. The CDR3 runs 15 residues. V gave up 0 bases and J gave up 8 bases, with 14 bases separating them. CDR3 sequence: CASSYSKGIGDIQYF. CDR3 DNA: TGTGCCAGCAGTTACTCCAAGGGTATCGGGGACATTCAGTACTTC.

This rearrangement joins TRBV29-1 to TRBJ2-7, with 8 bases that match TRBD1. Germline V gives CDR1 SQVTM, CDR2 ANQGSEA. This CDR3 has 14 residues. J was trimmed by 7 bases and V by 7 bases; bases with no gene match: 15. The CDR3 DNA reads as TGCAGCGGCGCAGGGGGCGGCGAGGGGGGAGAGCAGTACTTC. This sequence encodes CSGAGGGEGGEQYF.

This chain uses TRBV5-1 with TRBJ2-7; TRBD1 aligns across 7 bases. Germline CDR1 SGHRS, CDR2 YFSETQ. V lost 4 bases, J lost 6 bases, and 10 bases stayed unmatched. The CDR3 has 14 residues. The CDR3 DNA sequence: TGCGCCAGCAGCCGTCGACAGGGTGGAGGCGAGCAGTACTTC. Protein sequence: CASSRRQGGGEQYF. Combining the CDR3 with reference TRBV5-1 and TRBJ2-7 gives the whole variable domain KAGVTQTPRYLIKTRGQQVTLSCSPISGHRSVSWYQQTPGQGLQFLFEYFSETQRNKGNFPGRFSGRQFSNSRSEMNVSTLELGDSALYLCASSRRQGGGEQYFGPGTRLTVT.

V usage is TRBV4-1 and J usage is TRBJ2-7; 9 bases agree with TRBD2. Germline V gives CDR1 MGHRA, CDR2 YSYEKL. Trimming removed 0 bases from V and 2 bases from J; junction bases left unmatched: 5. The length of the CDR3 is 16 residues. CDR3 sequence (DNA): TGCGCCAGCAGCCAAGATAGGCAGCGGGGGGCCTACGAGCAGTACTTC. It specifies CASSQDRQRGAYEQYF.

The rearrangement uses TRBV5-4 and TRBJ1-2; TRBD1 matches at 10 bases. The germline gives CDR1 SGHNT, CDR2 YYREEE (reference sequence). The CDR3 runs 15 residues. V shed 7 bases, J shed 6 bases, and the junction held 12 bases outside the gene matches. The CDR3 DNA is TGTGCCAGCCACGATGGGGGACAGGGGATCCATGGCTACACCTTC. Residues: CASHDGGQGIHGYTF.

A remark on this clone: One end of the junction does not line up with germline, which may come from a read error. V and J are TRBV6-5 and TRBJ1-4, with D possibly being TRBD1 (6 bases). There are 16 residues in the CDR3. The germline gives CDR1 MNHEY, CDR2 SVGAGI. The CDR3 here is CASSYSLTGTNEKLFF. The DNA for the CDR3 is TGTGCCAGCAGCTACTCCCTAACAGGGACCAATGAAAAACTGTTTTTT.

The chain recombines TRBV6-1 with TRBJ2-3; D perhaps matches TRBD1 (5 bases). CDR1 is MNHNS, CDR2 SASEGT, per germline. Trimming removed 4 bases from V and 1 base from J, with 18 bases in between. The CDR3 spans 17 residues. The CDR3 sequence: CASSAWFSGAGTDTQYF. CDR3 nucleotide sequence: TGTGCCAGCAGTGCTTGGTTTTCTGGGGCGGGCACAGATACGCAGTATTTT.

The chain couples TRBV28 to TRBJ2-6; D possibly corresponds to TRBD1 (6 bases). This CDR3 contains 15 residues. V was clipped by 8 bases and J by 3 bases, with 14 bases between them. Germline V gives CDR1 MDHEN, CDR2 SYDVKM. DNA of the CDR3: TGTGCCAGCGCGGTACCAGGGGATGGGGCCAACGTCCTGACTTTC. Protein sequence: CASAVPGDGANVLTF.

The chain links TRBV4-1 to TRBJ1-2; 7 nucleotides agree with TRBD1. The V gene's germline CDR1 is MGHRA and CDR2 YSYEKL. The CDR3 extends over 14 amino acids. Trimming at V came to 2 bases and at J to 4 bases, leaving 4 bases not matched to a gene. Here the CDR3 reads CASSQQQGTYGYTF. DNA for the CDR3: TGCGCCAGCAGCCAACAACAGGGGACCTATGGCTACACCTTC.

This chain joins TRBV6-1 and TRBJ1-1; a possible D gene is TRBD1 (5 bases). V shed 11 bases and J shed 4 bases, with 14 bases lying between them. Germline V gene sequence: CDR1 MNHNS, CDR2 SASEGT. The CDR3 spans 12 residues. Written as DNA, the CDR3 is TGTGCCGGCGGTGGGGGGGTCACTGAAGCTTTCTTT. The encoded protein is CAGGGGVTEAFF.

The chain carries TRBV3-1 (or the pseudogene TRBV3-2) and TRBJ2-3, with a weak D call TRBD1 (6 bases). Trimming shortened V by 4 bases and J by 0 bases, and 20 bases separated the two germline ends. This CDR3 comprises 18 residues. The germline V gene has CDR1 LGHDT and CDR2 YNNKEL (reference sequence). In DNA form, the CDR3 reads TGTGCCAGCAGCCGCCCAAGGGGGAAGGGTGTTAGCACAGATACGCAGTATTTT. It encodes CASSRPRGKGVSTDTQYF.

The chain has TRBV4-1 and TRBJ2-2; maybe TRBD1 (6 bases). V was clipped by 0 bases and J by 4 bases, with 9 bases between them. The CDR3 runs 15 residues. CDR1 and CDR2 (germline): MGHRA, YSYEKL. CDR3 sequence: CASSQDPGVTGELFF. The CDR3 bases are TGCGCCAGCAGCCAAGATCCAGGGGTCACCGGGGAGCTGTTTTTT.

The chain employs TRBV3-1 (or the pseudogene TRBV3-2) and TRBJ2-7; 8 positions match TRBD2. Germline lookup yields CDR1 LGHDT and CDR2 YNNKEL (reference sequence). V lost 4 bases and J lost 3; bases outside the gene matches: 8. The CDR3 loop spans 15 amino acids. The CDR3 DNA follows: TGTGCCAGCAGCCCCTCTATCGGGGGGGTCTACGAGCAGTACTTC. Amino acids: CASSPSIGGVYEQYF.

The chain couples TRBV5-1 to TRBJ2-5, with D possibly matching TRBD1 (7 bases). Germline CDR1 SGHRS, CDR2 YFSETQ. There are 15 residues in the CDR3. V gave up 2 bases and J gave up 5 bases, with 16 bases separating them. The CDR3 loop is CASSLQGRGEETQYF. In DNA form, the CDR3 reads TGCGCCAGCAGCTTACAGGGCAGGGGGGAGGAGACCCAGTACTTC.

The rearrangement links TRBV12-5 to TRBJ2-5; 9 nucleotides line up with TRBD1. The CDR3 has 14 residues. Germline CDR1 is LGHNT and CDR2 is FRNRAP. With 6 bases clipped from V and 0 bases from J, the junction kept 2 bases outside the gene matches. The CDR3 bases are TGTGCTAGTGGCGGGACAGGGTACCAAGAGACCCAGTACTTC. Translating it yields CASGGTGYQETQYF.

The chain uses TRBV27 and TRBJ2-7; 10 nucleotides line up with TRBD2. Trimming at V came to 4 bases and at J to 1 base, leaving 4 bases not matched to a gene. CDR1 is MNHEY and CDR2 is SMNVEV in the germline V gene (reference sequence). This CDR3 is 15 amino acids long. The CDR3 bases are TGTGCCAGCAGTTCAAGCGGGAGGGGGTCCTACGAGCAGTACTTC. This sequence encodes CASSSSGRGSYEQYF.

The CDR3 here is CASSPSATSSYEQYF. CDR3 sequence (DNA): TGTGCCAGCAGCCCCAGCGCAACAAGCTCCTACGAGCAGTACTTC. This chain links TRBV5-5 with TRBJ2-7; D remains ambiguous. CDR3 size: 15 residues. Germline CDR1 SGHKS, CDR2 YYEKEE (reference sequence). V lost 4 bases to trimming and J lost 0 bases, with 14 bases between them. Filled out from reference TRBV5-5 and TRBJ2-7, the complete variable domain reads DAGVTQSPTHLIKTRGQQVTLRCSPISGHKSVSWYQQVLGQGPQFIFQYYEKEERGRGNFPDRFSARQFPNYSSELNVNALLLGDSALYLCASSPSATSSYEQYFGPGTRLTVT.